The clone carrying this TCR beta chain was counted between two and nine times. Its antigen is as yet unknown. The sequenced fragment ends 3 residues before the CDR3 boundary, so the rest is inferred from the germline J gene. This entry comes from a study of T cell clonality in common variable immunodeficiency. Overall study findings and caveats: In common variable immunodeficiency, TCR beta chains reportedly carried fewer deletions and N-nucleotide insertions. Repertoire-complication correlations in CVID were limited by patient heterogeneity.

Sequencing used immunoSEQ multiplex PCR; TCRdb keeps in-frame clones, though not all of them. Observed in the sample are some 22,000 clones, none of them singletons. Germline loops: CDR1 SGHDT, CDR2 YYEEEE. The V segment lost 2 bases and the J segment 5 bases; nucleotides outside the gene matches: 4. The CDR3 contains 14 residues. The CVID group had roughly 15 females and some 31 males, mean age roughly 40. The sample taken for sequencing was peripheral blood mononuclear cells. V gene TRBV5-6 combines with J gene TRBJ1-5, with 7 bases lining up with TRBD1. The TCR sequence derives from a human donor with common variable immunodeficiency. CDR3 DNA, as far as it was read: TGTGCCAGCAGCTTTTGGCAGGGGGATCAGCCC. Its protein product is CASSFWQGDQP. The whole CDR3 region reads CASSFWQGDQPQHF.